This T cell receptor beta chain is drawn from a study of T cell responses to AZD1222 COVID-19 vaccine. Overall study context: Analyses pooled second doses at about 4 or about 12 weeks.

General study results and limits: Repertoires in all cases were sampled only once the peak T cell response had passed. Close to half of all spike-specific TCRs reportedly target regions of the variants that are unmutated.

The length of the CDR3 is 14 residues. V gave up 3 bases and J gave up 2 bases, with 11 bases separating them. CDR1 is MNHEY and CDR2 is SMNVEV in the germline V gene (reference sequence). Comment on this clone: Its specificity is unknown.

TCRdb's table, derived via immunoSEQ multiplex PCR, lists solely in-frame clones and lacks some. Of roughly 150,000 clones listed, 90% are singletons. This chain uses TRBV27 with TRBJ2-7; D may be TRBD2 (7 bases). The material sequenced was peripheral blood, taken on day 0 of AZD1222 vaccination. The TCR sequence derives from an adult in good health. The CDR3 coding sequence is TGTGCCAGCAGTTTGGGGGGGCCCACCTACGAGCAGTACTTC. Protein sequence: CASSLGGPTYEQYF.